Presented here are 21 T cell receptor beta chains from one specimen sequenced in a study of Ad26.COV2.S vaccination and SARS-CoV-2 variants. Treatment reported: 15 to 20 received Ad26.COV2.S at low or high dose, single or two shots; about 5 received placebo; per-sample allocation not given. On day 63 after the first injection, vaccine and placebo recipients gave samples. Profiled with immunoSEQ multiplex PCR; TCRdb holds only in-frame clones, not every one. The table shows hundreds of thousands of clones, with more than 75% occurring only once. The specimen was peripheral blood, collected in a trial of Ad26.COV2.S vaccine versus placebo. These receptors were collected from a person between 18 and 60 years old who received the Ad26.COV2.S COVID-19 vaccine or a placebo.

CDR3 bases: TGTGCCAGCAGCCCAAAGGGTAACTACAATGAAAAACTGTTTTTT. Its translation is CASSPKGNYNEKLFF. The chain joins TRBV9 to TRBJ1-4; the D is unclear. CDR3 length: 15 residues. Germline V gene data show CDR1 as SGDLS and CDR2 as YYNGEE. The V end lost 4 bases, the J end lost 5 bases, and 15 bases lay between the germline ends.

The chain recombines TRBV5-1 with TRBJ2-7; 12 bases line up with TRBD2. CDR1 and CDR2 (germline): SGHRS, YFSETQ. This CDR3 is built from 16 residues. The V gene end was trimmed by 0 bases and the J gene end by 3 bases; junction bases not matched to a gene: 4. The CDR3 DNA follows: TGCGCCAGCAGCTTGGGGACTAGCGGGACTATCTACGAGCAGTACTTC. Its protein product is CASSLGTSGTIYEQYF.

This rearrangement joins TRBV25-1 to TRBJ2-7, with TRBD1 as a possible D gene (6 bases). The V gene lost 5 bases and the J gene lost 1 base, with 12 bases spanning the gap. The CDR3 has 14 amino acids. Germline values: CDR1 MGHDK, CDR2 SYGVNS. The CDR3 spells CASSFETGSYEQYF. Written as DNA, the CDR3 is TGTGCCAGCAGTTTCGAGACAGGTTCCTACGAGCAGTACTTC.

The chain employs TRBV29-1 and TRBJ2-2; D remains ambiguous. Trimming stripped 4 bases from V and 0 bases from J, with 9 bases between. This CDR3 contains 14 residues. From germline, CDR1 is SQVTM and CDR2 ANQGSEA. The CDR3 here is CSVGATTNTGELFF. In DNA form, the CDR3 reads TGCAGCGTTGGGGCGACAACGAACACCGGGGAGCTGTTTTTT.

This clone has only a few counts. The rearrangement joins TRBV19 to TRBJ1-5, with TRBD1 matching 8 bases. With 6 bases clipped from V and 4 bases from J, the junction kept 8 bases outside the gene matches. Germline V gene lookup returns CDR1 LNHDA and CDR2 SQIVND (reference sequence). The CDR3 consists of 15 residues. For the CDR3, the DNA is TGTGCCAGTAGCATGGGGGACAGGCCTAATCAGCCCCAGCATTTT. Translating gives CASSMGDRPNQPQHF.

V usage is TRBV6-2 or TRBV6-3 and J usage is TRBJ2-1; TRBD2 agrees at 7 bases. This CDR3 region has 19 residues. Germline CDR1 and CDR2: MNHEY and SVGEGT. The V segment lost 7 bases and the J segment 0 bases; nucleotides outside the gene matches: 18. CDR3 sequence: CASTPGPGGGFHSYNEQFF. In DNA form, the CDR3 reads TGTGCCAGCACCCCGGGCCCTGGCGGGGGATTTCACTCCTACAATGAGCAGTTCTTC.

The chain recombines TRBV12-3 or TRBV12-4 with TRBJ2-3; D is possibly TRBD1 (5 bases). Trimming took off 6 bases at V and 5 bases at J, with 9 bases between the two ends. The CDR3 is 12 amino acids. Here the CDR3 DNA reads TGTGCCAGCAGCCCCACAGGAGATACGCAGTATTTT. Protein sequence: CASSPTGDTQYF.

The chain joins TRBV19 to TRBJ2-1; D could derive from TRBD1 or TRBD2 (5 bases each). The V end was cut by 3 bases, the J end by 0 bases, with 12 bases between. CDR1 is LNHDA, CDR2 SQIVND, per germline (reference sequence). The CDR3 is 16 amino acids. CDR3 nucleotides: TGTGCCAGTAGTATGTCGCCAGGGAGCTCCTACAATGAGCAGTTCTTC. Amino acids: CASSMSPGSSYNEQFF. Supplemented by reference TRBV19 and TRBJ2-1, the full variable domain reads DGGITQSPKYLFRKEGQNVTLSCEQNLNHDAMYWYRQDPGQGLRLIYYSQIVNDFQKGDIAEGYSVSREKKESFPLTVTSAQKNPTAFYLCASSMSPGSSYNEQFFGPGTRLTVL.

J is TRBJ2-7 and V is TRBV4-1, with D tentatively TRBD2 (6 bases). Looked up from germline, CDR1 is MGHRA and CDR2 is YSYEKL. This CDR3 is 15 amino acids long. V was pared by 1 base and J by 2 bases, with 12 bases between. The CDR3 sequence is CASSQGDSPAYEQYF. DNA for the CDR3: TGCGCCAGCAGCCAAGGGGACTCGCCCGCCTACGAGCAGTACTTC.

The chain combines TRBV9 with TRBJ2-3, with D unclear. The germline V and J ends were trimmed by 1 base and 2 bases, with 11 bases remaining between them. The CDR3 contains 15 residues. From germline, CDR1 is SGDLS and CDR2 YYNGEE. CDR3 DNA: TGTGCCAGCAGCGTACAGGTCCAGCTCACAGATACGCAGTATTTT. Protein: CASSVQVQLTDTQYF.

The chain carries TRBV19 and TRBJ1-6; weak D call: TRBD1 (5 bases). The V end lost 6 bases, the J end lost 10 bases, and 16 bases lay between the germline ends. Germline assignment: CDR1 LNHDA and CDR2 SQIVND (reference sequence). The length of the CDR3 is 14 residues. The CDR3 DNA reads TGTGCCAGTAGCCGTCCAGGGCCATACTCACCCCTCCACTTT. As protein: CASSRPGPYSPLHF.

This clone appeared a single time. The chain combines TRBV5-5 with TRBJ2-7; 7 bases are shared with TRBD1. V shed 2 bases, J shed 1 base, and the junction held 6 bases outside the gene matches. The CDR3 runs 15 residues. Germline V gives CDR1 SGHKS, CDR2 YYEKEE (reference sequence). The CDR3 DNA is TGTGCCAGCAGCTTCCCTCCGGGACAGTCCTACGAGCAGTACTTC. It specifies CASSFPPGQSYEQYF. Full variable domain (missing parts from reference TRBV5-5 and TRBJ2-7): DAGVTQSPTHLIKTRGQQVTLRCSPISGHKSVSWYQQVLGQGPQFIFQYYEKEERGRGNFPDRFSARQFPNYSSELNVNALLLGDSALYLCASSFPPGQSYEQYFGPGTRLTVT.

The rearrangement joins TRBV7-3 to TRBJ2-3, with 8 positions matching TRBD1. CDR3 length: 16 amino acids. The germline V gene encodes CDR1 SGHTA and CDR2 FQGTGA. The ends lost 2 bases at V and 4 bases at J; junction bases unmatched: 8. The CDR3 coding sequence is TGTGCCAGCAGCTTACTCAGGGGGCGGAGGGCAGATACGCAGTATTTT. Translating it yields CASSLLRGRRADTQYF.

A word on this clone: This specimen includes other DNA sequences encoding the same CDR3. The CDR3 reads CASSVGTGTEAFF. CDR3 nucleotides: TGTGCCAGCAGCGTAGGGACAGGTACTGAAGCTTTCTTT. The chain joins TRBV9 to TRBJ1-1, with TRBD1 identical over 7 bases. Germline values: CDR1 SGDLS, CDR2 YYNGEE. The V segment lost 0 bases and the J segment 5 bases; nucleotides outside the gene matches: 1. The CDR3 spans 13 residues. The complete variable domain, with remaining parts taken from reference TRBV9 and TRBJ1-1, reads DSGVTQTPKHLITATGQRVTLRCSPRSGDLSVYWYQQSLDQGLQFLIQYYNGEERAKGNILERFSAQQFPDLHSELNLSSLELGDSALYFCASSVGTGTEAFFGQGTRLTVV.

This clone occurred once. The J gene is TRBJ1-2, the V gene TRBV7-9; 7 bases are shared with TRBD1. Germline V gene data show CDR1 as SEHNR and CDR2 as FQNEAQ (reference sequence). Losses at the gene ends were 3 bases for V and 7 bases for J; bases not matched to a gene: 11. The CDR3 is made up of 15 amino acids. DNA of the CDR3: TGTGCCAGCAGCTTTCATGACAGGGATGGCGGTGGCTACACCTTC. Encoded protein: CASSFHDRDGGGYTF.

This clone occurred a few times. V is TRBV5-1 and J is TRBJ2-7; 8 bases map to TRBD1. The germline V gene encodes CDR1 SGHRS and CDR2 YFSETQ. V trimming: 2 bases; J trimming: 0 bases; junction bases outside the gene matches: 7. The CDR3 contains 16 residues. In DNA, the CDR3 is TGCGCCAGCAGCTTTCCGACAGGGGACAGCTCCTACGAGCAGTACTTC. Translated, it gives CASSFPTGDSSYEQYF.

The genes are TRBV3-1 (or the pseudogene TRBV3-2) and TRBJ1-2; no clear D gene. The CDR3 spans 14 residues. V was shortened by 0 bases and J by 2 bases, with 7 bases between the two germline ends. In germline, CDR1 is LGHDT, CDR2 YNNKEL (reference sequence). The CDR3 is CASSQDQANYGYTF. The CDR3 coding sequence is TGTGCCAGCAGCCAAGATCAGGCCAACTATGGCTACACCTTC.

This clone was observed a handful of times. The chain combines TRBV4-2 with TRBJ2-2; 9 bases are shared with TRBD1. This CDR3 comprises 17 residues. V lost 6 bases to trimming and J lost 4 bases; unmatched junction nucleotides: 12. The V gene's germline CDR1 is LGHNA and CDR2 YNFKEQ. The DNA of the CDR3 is TGTGCCAGCAGACATCACATGCGACAGGGGGGCACCGGGGAGCTGTTTTTT. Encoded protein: CASRHHMRQGGTGELFF.

CDR3 amino acids: CASKLGIGEGFSQHF. The CDR3 DNA follows: TGTGCCAGTAAACTCGGGATAGGGGAGGGTTTCTCCCAGCATTTT. This sequence joins TRBV19 and TRBJ1-5; possibly TRBD1 for D (5 bases). Germline assignment: CDR1 LNHDA and CDR2 SQIVND (reference sequence). The V end lost 7 bases, the J end lost 11 bases, and 24 bases lay between the germline ends. The CDR3 is 15 residues long.

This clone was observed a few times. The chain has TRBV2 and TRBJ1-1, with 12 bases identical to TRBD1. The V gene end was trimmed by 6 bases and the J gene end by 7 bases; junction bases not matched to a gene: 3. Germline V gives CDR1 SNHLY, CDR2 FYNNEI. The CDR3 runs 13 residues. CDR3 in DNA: TGTGCCAGCAGGGGGACAGGGGGCGGTGAAGCTTTCTTT. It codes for CASRGTGGGEAFF.

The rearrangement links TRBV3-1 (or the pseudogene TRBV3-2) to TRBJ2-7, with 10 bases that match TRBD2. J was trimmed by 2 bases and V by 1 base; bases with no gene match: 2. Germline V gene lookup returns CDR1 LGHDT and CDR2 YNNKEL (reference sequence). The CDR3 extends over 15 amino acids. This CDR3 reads CASSQGAGGPYEQYF. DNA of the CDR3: TGTGCCAGCAGCCAAGGAGCGGGGGGGCCCTACGAGCAGTACTTC.